Reported below is one T cell receptor (beta chain). Its antigen is undetermined. Data came from immunoSEQ multiplex PCR; TCRdb stores just in-frame clones and leaves some out. The top ten hold roughly 8% of the sample, which has approximately 91,000 clones, less than 90% seen once. This record comes from a study of PD-L1 blockade in urothelial cancer. Study-wide context: At some point between 2012 and 2014 therapy began: atezolizumab 1,200 mg intravenously every 3 weeks. At 6 weeks and at 3 weeks (second dose) after treatment start, blood was analyzed. T cells were recovered from blood samples at a median of around 140,000.

The time point denotes: peripheral blood 6 weeks after treatment start. V was cut by 5 bases and J by 6 bases, with 7 bases left in between. CDR1 is SEHNR and CDR2 is FQNEAQ in the germline V gene (reference sequence). The CDR3 is 11 residues long. Study observations and caveats: Survival was better when pretreatment blood TCR clonality fell below the median.

This material consisted of PBMCs, taken around atezolizumab (anti-PD-L1) treatment. The chain recombines TRBV7-9 with TRBJ1-2; D not resolved. This receptor was obtained from an older man with urothelial cancer. The CDR3 protein is CASSTRDGYTF. CDR3 DNA: TGTGCCAGCAGCACCCGGGATGGCTACACCTTC.